These T cell receptor beta chains were read from a single sample in a study of beta chain features in type 1 diabetes. Sequencing was performed with immunoSEQ multiplex PCR; in TCRdb, only in-frame clones are kept and a portion is missing. The sample gives 60,000 to 75,000 clones, about 60% of which show up once; 2% to 2.5% is in the top ten. Material: Tregs from blood. The receptor source for this set is a woman under 30 in good health. The CDR3 runs from the conserved cysteine through the conserved F or W. D genes are given only for firm matches. A clone size is listed for some rows: how often the clone was seen (once, few, many), or a class if it is expanded.

j_call | v_call | clone_size | d_call | cdr3_aa | cdr3_nt
TRBJ1-1 | TRBV5-1 | . | . | CASSLDAGNTEAFF | TGCGCCAGCAGCCTGGACGCCGGGAACACTGAAGCTTTCTTT
TRBJ2-7 | TRBV5-1 | . | TRBD2 | CASSLELAGVYEQYF | TGCGCCAGCAGCTTGGAACTAGCGGGGGTCTACGAGCAGTACTTC
TRBJ2-6 | TRBV5-1 | once | . | CASNQGSGANVLTF | TGCGCCAGTAACCAGGGGTCCGGGGCCAACGTCCTGACTTTC
TRBJ1-1 | TRBV6-6 | . | TRBD1 | CASSPPGGNTEAFF | TGTGCCAGCAGTCCCCCAGGGGGGAACACTGAAGCTTTCTTT
TRBJ2-7 | TRBV5-1 | . | TRBD2 | CASSLRASGSSYEQYF | TGCGCCAGCAGCTTGAGGGCTAGCGGGAGCTCCTACGAGCAGTACTTC
TRBJ2-7 | TRBV6-5 | . | TRBD2 | CASRRGLAAYEQYF | TGTGCCAGCAGACGGGGACTAGCCGCCTACGAGCAGTACTTC
TRBJ2-4 | TRBV2 | . | TRBD2 | CASSPYITSATLAKNIQYF | TGTGCCAGCAGCCCTTATATAACTAGCGCTACTCTAGCCAAAAACATTCAGTACTTC
TRBJ2-3 | TRBV4-3 | . | . | CASSQDNQRGDTQYF | TGCGCCAGCAGCCAAGATAATCAACGAGGGGATACGCAGTATTTT
TRBJ2-3 | TRBV5-1 | . | . | CASSLAGQSTDTQYF | TGCGCCAGCAGCTTGGCAGGCCAAAGCACAGATACGCAGTATTTT
TRBJ1-3 | TRBV18 | . | . | CASSPRVDSGNTIYF | TGTGCCAGCTCACCACGCGTTGACTCTGGAAACACCATATATTTT
TRBJ2-1 | TRBV29-1 | . | TRBD1 | CSVDLRQGTYNEQFF | TGCAGCGTTGACTTAAGACAGGGAACCTACAATGAGCAGTTCTTC
TRBJ2-2 | TRBV30 | . | . | CAWTSVAAANTGELFF | TGTGCCTGGACCTCGGTAGCGGCGGCGAACACCGGGGAGCTGTTTTTT
TRBJ2-5 | TRBV19 | . | TRBD2 | CASSSKREGPETQYF | TGTGCCAGTAGTAGCAAGCGGGAGGGCCCGGAGACCCAGTACTTC
TRBJ2-5 | TRBV5-6 | . | TRBD2 | CASSLVLAETQYF | TGTGCCAGCAGCTTGGTACTAGCGGAGACCCAGTACTTC
TRBJ2-1 | TRBV30 | . | . | CAWSVKALGETEQFF | TGTGCCTGGAGTGTAAAGGCACTCGGGGAGACTGAGCAGTTCTTC
TRBJ2-1 | TRBV11-3 | . | TRBD2 | CASSLEGGLAGGPEFF | TGTGCCAGCAGCTTAGAGGGTGGGCTAGCGGGAGGGCCGGAGTTCTTC
TRBJ1-1 | TRBV10-3 | . | . | CASRSAQGITEAFF | TGTGCCAGCAGGTCAGCGCAGGGGATCACTGAAGCTTTCTTT
TRBJ1-2 | TRBV6-5 | . | . | CASRFDSNGGYTF | TGTGCCAGCAGATTCGACAGTAACGGGGGCTACACCTTC
TRBJ2-7 | TRBV9 | . | TRBD2 | CASSVSGSGDEQYF | TGTGCCAGCAGCGTAAGCGGGAGCGGGGACGAGCAGTACTTC